The clone carrying this T cell receptor (beta chain) showed up just a few times. The source of the sample is a study of blood T cell repertoires in COVID-19. In the study overall: Samples came from the United States, Italy and Spain, spanning acute and convalescent COVID-19.

The CDR3 has 13 residues. The junction had 4 bases not matched to a gene; V was cut back by 6 bases and J by 7 bases. Germline V CDR1 and CDR2: LNHDA, SQIVND (reference sequence). Assay used: immunoSEQ multiplex PCR; TCRdb lists only in-frame clones, some missing. The table shows about 190,000 clones, with over 75% occurring only once. J is TRBJ2-2 and V is TRBV19, with 8 bases that match TRBD1. Material for sequencing was peripheral blood. The TCR comes from a man aged 45-65 years who had recovered from COVID-19. The CDR3 DNA follows: TGTGCCAGTAGCCAGGGGGCCGGCGGGGAGCTGTTTTTT. This codes for CASSQGAGGELFF.